Each of the 11 T cell receptor beta chains below was sequenced from the same sample in a study of vaccination effects on CD4 cells after COVID-19. Isolating CD4+ T cells followed about 10 days of culture. Some clones are missing from TCRdb's copy, which holds only in-frame ones; the method was immunoSEQ multiplex PCR. The table has approximately 45,000 clones, roughly 72% seen once. Their specific antigens are unknown. Sequencing was performed on CD4+ T cells from PBMCs cultured without peptide, taken before COVID-19 vaccination. The source of these receptors is a human donor who had a prior SARS-CoV-2 infection.

As DNA, the CDR3 is TGTGCCAGCAGTTACTCCGGTTCCCAAGAGACCCAGTACTTC. Translation gives CASSYSGSQETQYF. This sequence joins TRBV6-5 and TRBJ2-5; no definite D call. The CDR3 totals 14 residues. V dropped 0 bases and J dropped 1 base, with 6 bases sitting between them. CDR1 is MNHEY and CDR2 is SVGAGI in the germline V gene.

This clone was seen a handful of times. This chain connects TRBV11-3 to TRBJ2-3; TRBD2 matches at 9 bases. This CDR3 is built from 15 residues. The V gene's germline CDR1 is SGHNT and CDR2 YENEEA. V was pared by 1 base and J by 6 bases, with 5 bases of the junction left unmatched. CDR3 loop: CASSLVAGASDTQYF. CDR3 DNA: TGTGCCAGCAGCTTAGTAGCGGGAGCTTCGGATACGCAGTATTTT.

This clone was detected only a few times. The V gene is TRBV19, the J gene TRBJ1-5, with TRBD1 matching over 8 bases. This CDR3 region has 14 residues. CDR1 LNHDA and CDR2 SQIVND come from the germline V gene (reference sequence). With V trimmed by 7 bases and J by 7 bases, 9 bases remained unmatched. The DNA of the CDR3 is TGTGCCAGTACTAGATCAGGGGGCGGACAGCCCCAGCATTTT. Translating gives CASTRSGGGQPQHF. The full variable domain, with the rest looked up from reference TRBV19 and TRBJ1-5, is DGGITQSPKYLFRKEGQNVTLSCEQNLNHDAMYWYRQDPGQGLRLIYYSQIVNDFQKGDIAEGYSVSREKKESFPLTVTSAQKNPTAFYLCASTRSGGGQPQHFGDGTRLSIL.

The chain joins TRBV5-8 to TRBJ1-6; D is unresolved. V was trimmed by 1 base and J by 10 bases, leaving 15 bases between them. This CDR3 comprises 15 residues. CDR1 and CDR2 from the germline V gene are SGHTS and YDEGEE. The CDR3 loop reads CASSLNRPRESPLHF. CDR3 bases: TGTGCCAGCAGCTTGAACCGGCCTAGGGAGTCACCCCTCCACTTT.

The chain combines TRBV7-6 with TRBJ2-5; 9 positions match TRBD2. This CDR3 contains 16 residues. V trimming: 1 base; J trimming: 4 bases; junction bases outside the gene matches: 7. CDR1 and CDR2 (germline): SGHVS, FNYEAQ. CDR3 DNA: TGTGCCAGCAGCTTAGGGTCTAGCGGGAAGGGAGAGACCCAGTACTTC. Encoded protein: CASSLGSSGKGETQYF.

This CDR3 is CASSPLEGLNTEAFF. CDR3 bases: TGTGCCAGCTCACCTCTCGAAGGGTTGAACACTGAAGCTTTCTTT. The chain combines TRBV18 with TRBJ1-1; no clear D. V lost 3 bases to trimming and J lost 0 bases, with 11 bases between them. Per the germline V gene, CDR1 is KGHSH and CDR2 is LQKENI. This CDR3 contains 15 residues.

The chain couples TRBV6-5 to TRBJ1-1; 9 bases align to TRBD1. The CDR3 runs to 14 residues. V shed 11 bases, J shed 0 bases, and the junction held 7 bases outside the gene matches. CDR1 is MNHEY, CDR2 SVGAGI, per germline. CDR3 sequence (DNA): TGTGCCGTCCGGGACAGGGACCTGAACACTGAAGCTTTCTTT. This translates into CAVRDRDLNTEAFF.

This clone has more than one count but fewer than ten. V gene TRBV18 combines with J gene TRBJ2-7; D possibly corresponds to TRBD1 (6 bases). V lost 3 bases and J 4 bases, leaving 13 bases between the germline ends. This CDR3 comprises 14 residues. Germline V CDR1 and CDR2: KGHSH, LQKENI. CDR3 nucleotides: TGTGCCAGCTCACCGGGAGCCCAGGGGTACGAGCAGTACTTC. It is translated as CASSPGAQGYEQYF.

The chain is built from TRBV7-9 and TRBJ2-2, with D possibly being TRBD2 (7 bases). The germline gives CDR1 SEHNR, CDR2 FQNEAQ (reference sequence). Trimming stripped 6 bases from V and 6 bases from J, with 17 bases between. The CDR3 is made up of 15 amino acids. The CDR3 DNA reads TGTGCCAGCAGATTCCGGGGGGCGCCTCCCGGGGAGCTGTTTTTT. Encoded protein: CASRFRGAPPGELFF.

The V gene is TRBV18, the J gene TRBJ2-1; D is unresolved. V was pared by 3 bases and J by 12 bases, with 12 bases between. Germline V gene lookup returns CDR1 KGHSH and CDR2 LQKENI. This CDR3 is 12 amino acids long. Written as DNA, the CDR3 is TGTGCCAGCTCACCCGGCGTGGGCCGGCAGTTCTTC. The encoded protein is CASSPGVGRQFF.

This clone was observed once. J is TRBJ2-3 and V is TRBV6-6, with 9 bases matching TRBD2. Germline V gives CDR1 MNHNY, CDR2 SVGAGI (reference sequence). Trimming cost V 5 bases and J 2 bases; bases outside gene matches: 11. The CDR3 runs 17 residues. The CDR3 coding sequence is TGTGCCAGCAGTCCTTGGGGCGGGGGGGTCTCCACAGATACGCAGTATTTT. This translates into CASSPWGGGVSTDTQYF.